Listed below are T cell receptor beta chains from one sample, sequenced in a study of T-cell memory formation after mild COVID-19. TCRdb itself ran the 5' RACE reads through MiXCR, one entry per CDR3 protein. The profile shows under 60,000 distinct CDR3 sequences, approximately 9% of them singletons. The sequenced sample was PBMCs or a T cell subset sorted from them (not recorded which). The receptors stem from an adult woman who had mild COVID-19 (a few samples of this study predate the infection). Cell type and time point are not known. Each CDR3 is given with its conserved first and last residue. The D gene is left open where the match is weak. Clone size is stated in some rows and not others, as once, few, many or a class when expanded.

J gene | D gene | clone size | V gene | CDR3 DNA | CDR3 protein
TRBJ1-5 | TRBD1 | few | TRBV5-1 | TGCGCCAGCAGCTTGGGACAGGGTCAGCCCCAGCATTTT | CASSLGQGQPQHF
TRBJ2-7 | NA | NA | TRBV5-5 | TGTGCCAGCAGCTTGGCGTGGGCAAACTCCTACGAGCAGTACTTC | CASSLAWANSYEQYF
TRBJ2-7 | TRBD2 | medium-sized | TRBV6-5 | TGTGCCAGCAAACTAGCGGGCCCCTACGAGCAGTACTTC | CASKLAGPYEQYF
TRBJ1-1 | TRBD1 | NA | TRBV5-6 | TGTGCCAGCAGCCAGCAATGGGGACAGGGTGGAACTGAAGCTTTCTTT | CASSQQWGQGGTEAFF
TRBJ2-3 | TRBD2 | many | TRBV24-1 | TGTGCCACCAGTGACCCTAGCGGGGGTAACACAGATACGCAGTATTTT | CATSDPSGGNTDTQYF
TRBJ1-1 | NA | NA | TRBV15 | TGTGCCACCAGCAGAGGGGGGACGGGAACTGAAGCTTTCTTT | CATSRGGTGTEAFF
TRBJ2-1 | TRBD2 | few | TRBV7-6 | TGTGCCAGCAGCTTATATGGTAGCGGGATCAATGAGCAGTTCTTC | CASSLYGSGINEQFF
TRBJ2-1 | NA | NA | TRBV21-1 | TGTGCCAGCAGCAACCGGGACTGCCCCAATGAGCAGTTCTTC | CASSNRDCPNEQFF
TRBJ2-3 | NA | many | TRBV9 | TGTGCCAGCAGCGTTGCAGGGAGCACAGATACGCAGTATTTT | CASSVAGSTDTQYF
TRBJ2-7 | NA | NA | TRBV12-3/TRBV12-4 | TGTGCCAGCAGTTCCCTCTACGAGCAGTACTTC | CASSSLYEQYF
TRBJ2-1 | TRBD2 | many | TRBV7-7 | TGTGCCAGCAGCTTACTAGCGGGCCCCTACAATGAGCAGTTCTTC | CASSLLAGPYNEQFF
TRBJ1-1 | NA | many | TRBV5-1 | TGCGCCAGCAGCCACGAACACACTGAAGCTTTCTTT | CASSHEHTEAFF
TRBJ2-7 | TRBD1 | few | TRBV7-3 | TGTGCCAGCAGTCTTGGGACAGGGAGCTCCTACGAGCAGTACTTC | CASSLGTGSSYEQYF
TRBJ2-1 | NA | NA | TRBV7-2 | TGTGCCAGCAGCTTATCTACCAGGGCCAACAATGAGCAGTTCTTC | CASSLSTRANNEQFF
TRBJ2-3 | TRBD1 | many | TRBV27 | TGTGCCAGCAGTTTACTCGGACAGGTCACAGATACGCAGTATTTT | CASSLLGQVTDTQYF
TRBJ2-1 | NA | few | TRBV4-2 | TGTGCCAGCAGCCACTTGAGAGACAATGAGCAGTTCTTC | CASSHLRDNEQFF
TRBJ2-7 | NA | few | TRBV5-5 | TGTGCCAGCAGCTTGGCTGCCTACTCGTACGAGCAGTACTTC | CASSLAAYSYEQYF
TRBJ1-2 | NA | NA | TRBV7-2 | TGTGCCAGCAGCTCGACAGTATACTATGGCTACACCTTC | CASSSTVYYGYTF
TRBJ2-3 | NA | NA | TRBV20-1 | TGCAGTGCTAGCTTATCCGGGAAGAGCACAGATACGCAGTATTTT | CSASLSGKSTDTQYF
TRBJ2-7 | NA | many | TRBV11-2 | TGTGCCAGCAGCTCCGGTCTCGCGGGTAGGAGCTACGAGCAGTACTTC | CASSSGLAGRSYEQYF
TRBJ1-6 | NA | many | TRBV7-3 | TGTGCCAGCAGCTTAGATGGCGGATTTAATTCACCCCTCCACTTT | CASSLDGGFNSPLHF
TRBJ2-7 | NA | many | TRBV10-3 | TGTGCCATAAGTAACAGGGACCCCTACGAGCAGTACTTC | CAISNRDPYEQYF
TRBJ2-7 | NA | many | TRBV6-1 | TGTGCCAGCAGTGAAGCGGGCTCCTACGAGCAGTACTTC | CASSEAGSYEQYF
TRBJ1-2 | NA | few | TRBV20-1 | TGCAGTGCCAAACAAGAGGGTCTGGACTATGGCTACACCTTC | CSAKQEGLDYGYTF
TRBJ2-5 | NA | NA | TRBV18 | TGTGCCAGCTCACCAGGGGGCGAGACCCAGTACTTC | CASSPGGETQYF
TRBJ1-4 | NA | many | TRBV29-1 | TGCAGCGTTGTTACCTCCAGGGGCGGCGGCGAAAAACTGTTTTTT | CSVVTSRGGGEKLFF
TRBJ2-7 | NA | NA | TRBV5-1 | TGCGCCAGCAGCTTGCGAGGAACCAGCTCCTACGAGCAGTACTTC | CASSLRGTSSYEQYF
TRBJ1-2 | TRBD1 | NA | TRBV12-3/TRBV12-4 | TGTGCCAGCAGTAGGGACAGGGGTATGGGCTACACCTTC | CASSRDRGMGYTF
TRBJ2-1 | NA | medium-sized | TRBV29-1 | TGCAGCGTTGAAGATCGGGCGACCTCTGGTGATGAGCAGTTCTTC | CSVEDRATSGDEQFF
TRBJ2-3 | TRBD2 | many | TRBV6-5 | TGTGCCAGCAAGGCTAGCGGGCTAATGGGTACGCAGTATTTT | CASKASGLMGTQYF
TRBJ1-3 | TRBD1 | many | TRBV12-3/TRBV12-4 | TGTGCCACCCAGGGGGGGCCTGGAAACACCATATATTTT | CATQGGPGNTIYF
TRBJ2-7 | NA | NA | TRBV20-1 | TGCAGTGCTAGAGGATTTGGGCCAGATACTTACGAGCAGTACTTC | CSARGFGPDTYEQYF
TRBJ2-5 | NA | many | TRBV15 | TGTGCCACCAGCAGAGGACAGAAAGAGACCCAGTACTTC | CATSRGQKETQYF
TRBJ2-3 | NA | few | TRBV7-2 | TGTGCCAGCAGCTTAGATACAGATACGCAGTATTTT | CASSLDTDTQYF
TRBJ2-2 | NA | many | TRBV7-2 | TGTGCCAGCAGCTCTTACAGGTTCCCGGGGGGGGAGCTGTTTTTT | CASSSYRFPGGELFF
TRBJ2-5 | NA | NA | TRBV5-5 | TGTGCCAGCAGCCGCTTAGGTGCTGCCGTAGAGACCCAGTACTTC | CASSRLGAAVETQYF
TRBJ2-7 | TRBD1 | few | TRBV12-3/TRBV12-4 | TGTGCCAGCAGTCCCCCGGCGGGGACAGGGGCAAGATACGAGCAGTACTTC | CASSPPAGTGARYEQYF
TRBJ2-2 | NA | NA | TRBV6-5 | TGTGCCAGCCACGGGGTCACCGGGGAGCTGTTTTTT | CASHGVTGELFF
TRBJ2-7 | NA | NA | TRBV27 | TGTGCCAGTTGCCGGGCAGCAGGGGTTTCCGAGCAGTACTTC | CASCRAAGVSEQYF
TRBJ2-3 | NA | few | TRBV11-2 | TGTGCCAGCCGAAAACCGGGAAGCTACACAGATACGCAGTATTTT | CASRKPGSYTDTQYF
TRBJ1-1 | NA | NA | TRBV12-3/TRBV12-4 | TGTGCCAGCAGTTTACAGGAAGTTCACACTGAAGCTTTCTTT | CASSLQEVHTEAFF
TRBJ1-5 | TRBD1 | few | TRBV25-1 | TGTGCCAGCAGTGAATCCCAGGGGGCTGGCAATCAGCCCCAGCATTTT | CASSESQGAGNQPQHF
TRBJ1-2 | TRBD1 | NA | TRBV15 | TGTGCCACCACCGACAGGGGGCCAAACTATGGCTACACCTTC | CATTDRGPNYGYTF
TRBJ2-1 | NA | few | TRBV6-4 | TGTGCCAGCAGTGCCGAAACCCAGGGGCATGAGCAGTTCTTC | CASSAETQGHEQFF
TRBJ2-7 | TRBD2 | many | TRBV19 | TGTGCCTCAGCCTCGGGGGGAACCTACGAGCAGTACTTC | CASASGGTYEQYF
TRBJ2-1 | NA | many | TRBV6-5 | TGTGCCAGCAGTTATCACCCGAGCTCCTACAATGAGCAGTTCTTC | CASSYHPSSYNEQFF